This T cell receptor (beta chain) derives from a study of T cells in Graves' hyperthyroidism and ophthalmopathy. Looking at the study overall: Specimen type is peripheral blood, collected at initial diagnosis prior to any treatment.

Researchers took RNA transcripts and amplified the TCR beta CDR3 regions from them. HTBI primers were used for first-round RT-PCR of the TCR CDR3. TCRdb reprocessed the multiplex PCR reads via MiXCR and lists one record per CDR3 protein. The sample lists under 400,000 distinct CDR3 sequences; about 20% were seen once. Subjects aged 18 to 65 presented with newly diagnosed hyperthyroidism of less than 2 months' duration. Remarks on this clonotype: Its antigen is not identified.

This CDR3 is built from 15 residues. Germline CDR1 and CDR2: LNHDA and SQIVND (reference sequence). V dropped 5 bases and J dropped 9; count of bases not matched to a gene: 8. General study points: Among clonotypes expanded in thyroid above 0.001, most were also found in blood.

The receptor was derived from a woman aged 50 to 60 with Graves' hyperthyroidism. The rearrangement uses TRBV19 and TRBJ2-1, with TRBD2 matching over 12 bases. Sequencing input: blood. CDR3: CASSPGLAGLGEQFF. CDR3 sequence (DNA): TGTGCCAGTAGTCCCGGACTAGCGGGACTCGGTGAGCAGTTCTTC.